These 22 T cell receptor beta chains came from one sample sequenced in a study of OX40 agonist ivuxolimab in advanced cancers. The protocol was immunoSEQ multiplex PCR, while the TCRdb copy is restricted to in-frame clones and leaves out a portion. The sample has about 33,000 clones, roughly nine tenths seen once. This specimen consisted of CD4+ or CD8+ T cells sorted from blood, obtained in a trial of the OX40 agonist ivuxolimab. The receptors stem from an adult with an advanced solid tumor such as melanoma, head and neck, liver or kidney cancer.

The CDR3 protein is CAWSTGGGGYTF. CDR3 coding DNA: TGTGCCTGGAGCACAGGGGGCGGTGGCTACACCTTC. The chain links TRBV30 to TRBJ1-2; 9 positions match TRBD1. Trimming took 3 bases from V and 7 from J; bases not matched to a gene: 3. The CDR3 runs 12 residues. Germline V lookup: CDR1 GTSNPN, CDR2 SVGIG (reference sequence).

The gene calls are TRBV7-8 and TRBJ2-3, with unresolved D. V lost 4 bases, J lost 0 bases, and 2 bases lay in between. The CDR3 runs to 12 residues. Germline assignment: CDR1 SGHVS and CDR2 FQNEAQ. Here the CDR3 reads CASSWSTDTQYF. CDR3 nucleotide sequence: TGTGCCAGCAGCTGGAGCACAGATACGCAGTATTTT.

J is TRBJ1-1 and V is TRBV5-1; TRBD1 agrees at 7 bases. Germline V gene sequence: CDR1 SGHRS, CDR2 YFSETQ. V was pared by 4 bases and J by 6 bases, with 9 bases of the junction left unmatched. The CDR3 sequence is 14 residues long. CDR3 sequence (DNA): TGCGCCAGCAGCCCTGACAGGGTTGGCGCTGAAGCTTTCTTT. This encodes CASSPDRVGAEAFF.

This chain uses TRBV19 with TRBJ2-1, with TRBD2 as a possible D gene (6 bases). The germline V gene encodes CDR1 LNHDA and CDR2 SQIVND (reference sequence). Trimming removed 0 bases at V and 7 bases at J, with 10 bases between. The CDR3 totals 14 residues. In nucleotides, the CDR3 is TGTGCCAGTAGTATAGATCTTCGGGGGAATGAGCAGTTCTTC. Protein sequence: CASSIDLRGNEQFF. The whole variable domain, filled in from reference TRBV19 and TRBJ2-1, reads DGGITQSPKYLFRKEGQNVTLSCEQNLNHDAMYWYRQDPGQGLRLIYYSQIVNDFQKGDIAEGYSVSREKKESFPLTVTSAQKNPTAFYLCASSIDLRGNEQFFGPGTRLTVL.

Written as DNA, the CDR3 is TGTGCCAGCAGCAGGGAGGGGGGCAATCAGCCCCAGCATTTT. Its translation is CASSREGGNQPQHF. The chain joins TRBV9 to TRBJ1-5, with D possibly TRBD1 on 6 matching bases. CDR1 is SGDLS, CDR2 YYNGEE, per germline. The CDR3 covers 14 residues. Trimming cost V 4 bases and J 2 bases, with 10 bases left between them.

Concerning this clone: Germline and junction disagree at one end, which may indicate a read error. CDR3 sequence reads: CASSWDKVGWF. CDR3 coding DNA: TGTGCCAGCAGTTGGGATAAGGTCGGGTGGTTT. The V and J genes are TRBV2 and TRBJ1-1; D call uncertain. CDR1 SNHLY and CDR2 FYNNEI come from the germline V gene. This CDR3 is 11 amino acids long.

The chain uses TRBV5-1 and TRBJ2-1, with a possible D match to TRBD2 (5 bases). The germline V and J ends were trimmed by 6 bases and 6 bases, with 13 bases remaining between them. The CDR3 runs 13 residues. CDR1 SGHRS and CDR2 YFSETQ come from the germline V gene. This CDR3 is CASTGEIPNEQFF. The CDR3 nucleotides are TGCGCCAGCACCGGGGAGATCCCCAATGAGCAGTTCTTC.

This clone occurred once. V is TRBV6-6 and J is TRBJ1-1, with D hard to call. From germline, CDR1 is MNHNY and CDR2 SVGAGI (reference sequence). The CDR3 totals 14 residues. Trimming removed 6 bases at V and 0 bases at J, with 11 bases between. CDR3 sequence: CASSFTEMNTEAFF. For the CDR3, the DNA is TGTGCCAGCAGCTTTACAGAGATGAACACTGAAGCTTTCTTT.

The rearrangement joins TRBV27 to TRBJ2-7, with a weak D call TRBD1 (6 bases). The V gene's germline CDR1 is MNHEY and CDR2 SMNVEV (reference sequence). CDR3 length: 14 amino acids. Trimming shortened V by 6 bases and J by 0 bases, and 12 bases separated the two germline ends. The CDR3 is CASSPLDSSYEQYF. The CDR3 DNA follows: TGTGCCAGCAGCCCCCTGGACAGCTCCTACGAGCAGTACTTC.

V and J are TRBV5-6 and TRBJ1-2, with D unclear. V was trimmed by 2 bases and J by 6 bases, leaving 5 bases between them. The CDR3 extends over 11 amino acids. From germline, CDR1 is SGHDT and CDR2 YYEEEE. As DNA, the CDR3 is TGTGCCAGCAGCTTAGGTAATGGCTACACCTTC. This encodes CASSLGNGYTF.

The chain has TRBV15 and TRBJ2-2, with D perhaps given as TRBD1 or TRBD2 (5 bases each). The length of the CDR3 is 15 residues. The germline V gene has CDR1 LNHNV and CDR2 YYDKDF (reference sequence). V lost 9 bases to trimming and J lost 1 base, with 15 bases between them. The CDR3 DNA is TGTGCCACTGGTCGTCGGGGCGAGAACACCGGGGAGCTGTTTTTT. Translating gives CATGRRGENTGELFF.

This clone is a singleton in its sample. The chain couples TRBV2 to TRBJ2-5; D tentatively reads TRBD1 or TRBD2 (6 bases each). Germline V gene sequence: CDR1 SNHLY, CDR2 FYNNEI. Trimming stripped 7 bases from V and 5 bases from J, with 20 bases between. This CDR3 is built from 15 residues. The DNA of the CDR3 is TGTGCCAGCAAAATACGGGGGCTAGGGAACGAGACCCAGTACTTC. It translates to CASKIRGLGNETQYF.

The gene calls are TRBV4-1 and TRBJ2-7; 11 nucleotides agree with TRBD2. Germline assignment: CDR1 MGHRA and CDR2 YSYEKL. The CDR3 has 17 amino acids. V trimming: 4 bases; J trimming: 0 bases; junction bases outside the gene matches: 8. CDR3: CASSRTQTSGASYEQYF. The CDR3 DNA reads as TGCGCCAGCAGCCGAACCCAGACTAGCGGGGCCTCCTACGAGCAGTACTTC.

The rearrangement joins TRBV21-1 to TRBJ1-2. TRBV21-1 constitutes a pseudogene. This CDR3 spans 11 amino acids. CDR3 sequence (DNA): TGTGCCAGCAGCTTAAGCTATGGCTACACCTTC. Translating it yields CASSLSYGYTF.

CDR3 DNA sequence: TGTGCCACCAGCAGTTGGGGCTCTGGAAACACCATATATTTT. Translation gives CATSSWGSGNTIYF. The chain joins TRBV15 to TRBJ1-3; D is unclear. The CDR3 runs to 14 residues. V was trimmed by 3 bases and J by 0 bases, leaving 6 bases between them. CDR1 LNHNV and CDR2 YYDKDF come from the germline V gene (reference sequence).

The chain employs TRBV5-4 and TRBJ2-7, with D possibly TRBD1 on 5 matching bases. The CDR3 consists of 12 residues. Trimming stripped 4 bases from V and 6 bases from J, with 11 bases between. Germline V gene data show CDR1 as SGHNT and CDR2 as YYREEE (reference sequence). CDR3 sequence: CASSLSGSEQYF. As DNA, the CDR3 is TGTGCCAGCAGCCTCTCAGGGTCCGAGCAGTACTTC.

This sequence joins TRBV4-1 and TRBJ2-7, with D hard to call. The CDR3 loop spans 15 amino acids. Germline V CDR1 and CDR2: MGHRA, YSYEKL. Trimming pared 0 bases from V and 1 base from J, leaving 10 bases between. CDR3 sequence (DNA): TGCGCCAGCAGCCAAGACGGATCAGGATCCTACGAGCAGTACTTC. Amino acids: CASSQDGSGSYEQYF.

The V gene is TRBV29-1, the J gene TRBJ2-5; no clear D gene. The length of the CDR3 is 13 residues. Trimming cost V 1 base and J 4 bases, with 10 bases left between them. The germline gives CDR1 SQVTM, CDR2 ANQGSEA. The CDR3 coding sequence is TGCAGCGTTGAAGCAGGCACGGGAGAGACCCAGTACTTC. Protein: CSVEAGTGETQYF.

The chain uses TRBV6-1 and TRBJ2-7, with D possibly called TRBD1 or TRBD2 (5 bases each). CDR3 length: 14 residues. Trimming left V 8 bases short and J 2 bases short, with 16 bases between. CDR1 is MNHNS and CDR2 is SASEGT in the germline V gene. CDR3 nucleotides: TGTGCCAGCCAACCCCTCGGGGCTGCCTACGAGCAGTACTTC. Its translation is CASQPLGAAYEQYF.

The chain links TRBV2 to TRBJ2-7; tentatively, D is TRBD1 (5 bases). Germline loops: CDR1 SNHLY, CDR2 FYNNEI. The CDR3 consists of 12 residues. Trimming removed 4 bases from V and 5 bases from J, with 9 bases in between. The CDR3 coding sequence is TGTGCCAGCAGTGGTCAGGGCCACGAGCAGTACTTC. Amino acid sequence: CASSGQGHEQYF.

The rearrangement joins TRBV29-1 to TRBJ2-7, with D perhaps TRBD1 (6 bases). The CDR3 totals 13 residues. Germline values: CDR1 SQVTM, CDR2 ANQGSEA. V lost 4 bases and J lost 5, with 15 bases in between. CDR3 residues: CSVVGGGWDEQYF. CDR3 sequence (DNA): TGCAGCGTTGTTGGGGGCGGCTGGGACGAGCAGTACTTC.

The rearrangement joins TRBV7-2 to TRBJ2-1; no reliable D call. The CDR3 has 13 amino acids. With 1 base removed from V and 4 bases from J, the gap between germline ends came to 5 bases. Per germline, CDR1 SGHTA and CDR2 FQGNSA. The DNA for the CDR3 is TGTGCCAGCAGCTTAGGCCTGTACAATGAGCAGTTCTTC. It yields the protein CASSLGLYNEQFF.